A selection of T cell receptor beta chains follows, all from one sample in a study of PD-1 blockade in classical Hodgkin lymphoma. Sequencing used immunoSEQ multiplex PCR; TCRdb keeps in-frame clones, though not all of them. The data show 24,000 or so clones, about four fifths seen once. The specimen was peripheral blood mononuclear cells (PBMCs), collected before the second cycle of nivolumab. The receptors were sampled from a human donor with classical Hodgkin lymphoma. The CDR3 runs from the conserved cysteine through the conserved F or W. The D gene is left open where the match is weak. Clone size appears in some rows only: once, few, many, or a class for an expanded clone.

>few|TRBD1|TRBJ1-2|TRBV6-1
TGTGCCAGCAGTACAGGGGGCTCGGGAAACTATGGCTACACCTTC
CASSTGGSGNYGYTF
>NA|TRBD1|TRBJ1-1|TRBV5-6
TGTGCCAGCAGCCCCACCGTAGGACAGGGGATTAACACTGAAGCTTTCTTT
CASSPTVGQGINTEAFF
>once|NA|TRBJ1-4|TRBV6-1
TGTGCCAGCAGAGAGACAGCCTTTAATGAAAAACTGTTTTTT
CASRETAFNEKLFF
>NA|NA|TRBJ2-7|TRBV6-1
TGTGCCAGCAGTGACTCCCTCCGCTCCTACGAGCAGTACTTC
CASSDSLRSYEQYF
>NA|NA|TRBJ2-5|TRBV2
TGTGCCAGCAGTTTAGGACAGCCTCCCTGGGACTTC
CASSLGQPPWDF
>NA|NA|TRBJ2-6|TRBV30
TGTGGTCGCGATGGGGCGTCTGGGGCCAACGTCCTGACTTTC
CGRDGASGANVLTF
>NA|NA|TRBJ1-5|TRBV6-1
TGTGCCAGCAGTGATGATGGTAGGGGAAATCAGCCCCAGCATTTT
CASSDDGRGNQPQHF
>NA|NA|TRBJ1-4|TRBV2
TGTGCCAGCAGTGAAGGAGTGCCAGAAAAACTGTTTTTT
CASSEGVPEKLFF
>NA|TRBD2|TRBJ2-5|TRBV5-1
TGCGCCAGCAGCTATCTAGCGGGGGCCTCGGAGACCCAGTACTTC
CASSYLAGASETQYF
>NA|TRBD2|TRBJ2-5|TRBV2
TGTGCCAGCAGTAGCGGGAGGTACCAAGAGACCCAGTACTTC
CASSSGRYQETQYF
>NA|NA|TRBJ2-7|TRBV5-1
TGCGCCAGCAGCTTAAATTTCGGGGAAACCTACGAGCAGTACTTC
CASSLNFGETYEQYF
>NA|NA|TRBJ2-3|TRBV7-3
TGTGCCAGCAGCCTAAGGGGCCGGCGCCCAGATACGCAGTATTTT
CASSLRGRRPDTQYF
>NA|TRBD2|TRBJ2-5|TRBV15
TGTGCCACCAGCAGAGCGGTACTAGCGGGGCGAGAGAACCAAGAGACCCAGTACTTC
CATSRAVLAGRENQETQYF
>NA|NA|TRBJ1-5|TRBV10-1
TGCGCCAGCACCCATTGGGACGCTGATCAGCCCCAGCATTTT
CASTHWDADQPQHF
>NA|TRBD1|TRBJ1-1|TRBV27
TGTGCCAGCAAATGGACAGGGGGCGGGGGGGACACTGAAGCTTTCTTT
CASKWTGGGGDTEAFF
>NA|NA|TRBJ2-7|TRBV19
TGTGCCAGTATTAAATCTGGGTCCTACGAGCAGTACTTC
CASIKSGSYEQYF
>NA|TRBD1|TRBJ1-4|TRBV5-4
TGTGCCAGCAGCCAGAACAGGGGTCTCGATGAAAAACTGTTTTTT
CASSQNRGLDEKLFF
>NA|TRBD1|TRBJ1-2|TRBV6-1
TGTGCCAGCAGTGATGTATTCAGGGGGCCCGCTAACTATGGCTACACCTTC
CASSDVFRGPANYGYTF
>NA|NA|TRBJ1-2|TRBV6-6
TGTGCCAGCAGTACACCCGGGACTTCATCGGACTATGGCTACACCTTC
CASSTPGTSSDYGYTF
>NA|NA|TRBJ2-7|TRBV2
TGTGCCAGCAGTGAAGCCTCAGGCTCTGGTTACGAGCAGTACTTC
CASSEASGSGYEQYF
>few|NA|TRBJ2-3|TRBV14
TGTGCAGTGGGGAGCCCAATGCCCACAGATACGCAGTATTTT
CAVGSPMPTDTQYF
>NA|NA|TRBJ1-5|TRBV4-2
TGTGCCAGCAGCCAAGGAAATACCGGGAATAGCAATCAGCCCCAGCATTTT
CASSQGNTGNSNQPQHF
>few|NA|TRBJ2-7|TRBV6-1
TGTGCCAGCAGGGAGAACATTGGAGGGTACTTC
CASRENIGGYF
>NA|TRBD2|TRBJ2-3|TRBV5-1
TGCGCCAGCAGCGGGGGGGACGACAGCGTCACAGATACGCAGTATTTT
CASSGGDDSVTDTQYF
>NA|NA|TRBJ2-5|TRBV19
TGTGCCAGTAGGAACTCAGAGACCCAGTACTTC
CASRNSETQYF
>NA|NA|TRBJ2-4|TRBV5-5
TGTGCCAGCAGCCCGTGGGACGGACCTCAAAACATTCAGTACTTC
CASSPWDGPQNIQYF
>NA|TRBD1|TRBJ1-2|TRBV27
TGTGCCAGCGGAGAGACCCTCGGACAGGGACTATCCTATGGCTACACCTTC
CASGETLGQGLSYGYTF
>NA|NA|TRBJ1-6|TRBV2
TGTGCCAGCAGTGAATTCAGGGATGATTCTAATTCACCCCTCCACTTT
CASSEFRDDSNSPLHF
>few|NA|TRBJ1-5|TRBV6-1
TGTGCCAGCAGTGAAGTCTTGGTAAGGGTAGGTCAGCCCCAGCATTTT
CASSEVLVRVGQPQHF
>few|NA|TRBJ1-1|TRBV2
TGTGCCAGCAGCTCTGGGACGGGGGCTTTCTTT
CASSSGTGAFF
>NA|TRBD2|TRBJ2-3|TRBV29-1
TGCAGCGGCCTGGGGGGGGATACGCAGTATTTT
CSGLGGDTQYF
>NA|NA|TRBJ2-3|TRBV5-4
TGTGCCAGCAGCCCCGGCGGGTTCAATTCGAGGACAGATACGCAGTATTTT
CASSPGGFNSRTDTQYF
>NA|NA|TRBJ2-1|TRBV2
TGTGCCAGCAGTGAAGTGGAGTGGGATGAGCAGTTCTTC
CASSEVEWDEQFF
>NA|TRBD1|TRBJ1-1|TRBV6-1
TGTGCCAGCAGTGATCCCAGGACAGGGTCGATGGAAGCTTTCTTT
CASSDPRTGSMEAFF
>NA|TRBD1|TRBJ1-5|TRBV19
TGTGCCAGTCACAGCACAGGGGCGGAATCTAGCAATCAGCCCCAGCATTTT
CASHSTGAESSNQPQHF
>few|NA|TRBJ2-5|TRBV27
TGTGCCAGCAGTTCGGAGGGGCTATTTCAAGAGACCCAGTACTTC
CASSSEGLFQETQYF
>NA|TRBD2|TRBJ2-7|TRBV9
TGTGCCAGCAGCGTAGAGCCTAGCGGGGGTTACGAGCAGTACTTC
CASSVEPSGGYEQYF
>NA|NA|TRBJ1-2|TRBV30
TGTGCCTGGAGTCAGGTGGCAGTCAATGGCTACACCTTC
CAWSQVAVNGYTF
>NA|NA|TRBJ2-3|TRBV19
TGTGCCAGCTCCGATAGGGAATGGGGCACAGATACGCAGTATTTT
CASSDREWGTDTQYF
>NA|NA|TRBJ2-2|TRBV5-6
TGTGCCAGCAGCTTGGCGGCAGGGACTTTCTATGGGGAGCTGTTTTTT
CASSLAAGTFYGELFF
>NA|NA|TRBJ1-2|TRBV2
TGTGCCAGCAGTTGGACACCCATCTATGGCTACACCTTC
CASSWTPIYGYTF
>NA|NA|TRBJ1-2|TRBV18
TGTGCCAGCTCTCAGAGGAGGGACTATGGCTACACCTTC
CASSQRRDYGYTF
>NA|NA|TRBJ1-2|TRBV4-1
TGCGCCAGCAGCCATGATCCCTTTCGGGTAGACTATGGCTACACCTTC
CASSHDPFRVDYGYTF
>NA|TRBD2|TRBJ2-4|TRBV10-3
TGTGCCATCAGTGAGTCGAAGGGCGCAACTAGCGGCAAAAACATTCAGTACTTC
CAISESKGATSGKNIQYF
>NA|NA|TRBJ1-6|TRBV6-9
TGTGCCAGCAGTTATAATCGGGGGCCACCCCTCCACTTT
CASSYNRGPPLHF
>NA|TRBD2|TRBJ2-2|TRBV28
TGTGCCAGCAGTCCCCACCAGGGACTAGCGGGAGTTTACACCGGGGAGCTGTTTTTT
CASSPHQGLAGVYTGELFF
>few|TRBD1|TRBJ2-4|TRBV19
TGTGCCAGTAGTGTACAGGGGGCGGGAGACAAAAACATTCAGTACTTC
CASSVQGAGDKNIQYF
>NA|NA|TRBJ1-3|TRBV7-2
TGTGCCAGCAGCTTAGTTAGCGGGTCTGGAAACACCATATATTTT
CASSLVSGSGNTIYF
>few|NA|TRBJ1-1|TRBV9
TGTGCCAGCAGCGTAGTTCTGGAAATGAACACTGAAGCTTTCTTT
CASSVVLEMNTEAFF
>NA|NA|TRBJ2-7|TRBV19
TGTGCCAGTAGTAAAGAGACGGGAGAGCAGTACTTC
CASSKETGEQYF
>NA|NA|TRBJ2-7|TRBV2
TGTGCCAGCAGTGATCCCGGCCGAAACACTTACGAGCAGTACTTC
CASSDPGRNTYEQYF
>few|NA|TRBJ2-2|TRBV16
TGTGCCAGCAGCCAGACAGGATTAACCGGGGAGCTGTTTTTT
CASSQTGLTGELFF
>once|NA|TRBJ2-5|TRBV5-8
TGTGCCAGCAGCTTGGCCATCGGTGGCAGACAAGAGACCCAGTACTTC
CASSLAIGGRQETQYF
>NA|NA|TRBJ2-1|TRBV27
TGTGCCACCCGAGCCCTCGTAACGCCGAGCTCCTACAATGAGCAGTTCTTC
CATRALVTPSSYNEQFF
>NA|NA|TRBJ2-2|TRBV9
TGTGCCAGCAGCGTAGGGGGACCTTCCTTTTCGGACACCGGGGAGCTGTTTTTT
CASSVGGPSFSDTGELFF